This TCR beta chain was identified during a study of shared clonotypes between healthy human individuals. Study-wide context: Three plates each covered CD4 naive and memory; CD8 naive two, CD8 memory one.

CDR3 length: 15 amino acids. The V gene's germline CDR1 is MDHEN and CDR2 SYDVKM. The trim removed 4 bases at V and 2 bases at J, leaving 7 bases unmatched. This clone was seen many times. TCRdb keeps only in-frame clones here, not all; method: immunoSEQ multiplex PCR. The top ten clones hold around 10% of a sample with 230,000 or so clones, 65% to 70% of them seen once. Material for sequencing was memory CD4+ T cells sorted from blood. The subset is: CD45RA-negative fraction. The sequence was collected from a man younger than 40 in good health. The gene calls are TRBV28 and TRBJ2-7; 8 bases align to TRBD1. CDR3 residues: CASSSPGTGTYEQYF. The CDR3 DNA is TGTGCCAGCAGTTCACCCGGGACAGGTACCTACGAGCAGTACTTC.